This T cell receptor beta chain was profiled in a study of OX40 agonist ivuxolimab in advanced cancers. Study information: Averaging roughly 60 years in age, with a range of about 23 to 79, the cohort was approximately 83% male. Three partial responders included one hepatocellular carcinoma patient and two cutaneous melanoma patients. The study, taken as a whole, reports: Average numbers of expanded clones were greater in CD8+ T cells than in CD4+.

Produced via immunoSEQ multiplex PCR; TCRdb's table is partial and in-frame only. The data show roughly 70,000 clones, about nine tenths seen once. Worth noting for this clone: Its cognate antigen is unknown.

Germline CDR1 reads SGHTS; CDR2 reads YDEGEE. The V gene end was trimmed by 0 bases and the J gene end by 2 bases; junction bases not matched to a gene: 2. The CDR3 consists of 15 residues. Sequences were derived from CD4+ or CD8+ T cells sorted from blood, sampled in a trial of the OX40 agonist ivuxolimab. The receptor's source is an adult with an advanced solid tumor such as melanoma, head and neck, liver or kidney cancer. The V call is TRBV5-8, the J call TRBJ2-3; 8 bases agree with TRBD2. The CDR3 DNA reads as TGTGCCAGCAGCTTGGGCGGGAGGAACACAGATACGCAGTATTTT. As protein: CASSLGGRNTDTQYF.